This T cell receptor (beta chain) was profiled in a study of T cells in Graves' hyperthyroidism and ophthalmopathy. This clonotype was seen ten or more times. Its cognate antigen is unknown. Ophthalmopathy patients all had a Clinical Activity Score of at least 3, a NOSPECS grade of at least 4 and disease under 3 months old. Each diagnosis drew on symptoms, thyroxine, TRAb, thyroid ultrasound and orbital computed tomography findings. Isolation of PBMCs was performed on approximately 10 ml fresh peripheral blood. RNA transcripts gave rise to amplified TCR beta CDR3 regions. A first-round RT-PCR of the TCR CDR3 used the HTBI primer set. TCRdb used MiXCR to reprocess the multiplex PCR reads, holding one entry per CDR3 protein. This table has about 410,000 distinct CDR3 sequences, roughly 15% appearing once. V lost 5 bases and J lost 0, with 11 bases in between. The CDR3 spans 15 residues. CDR1 and CDR2 from the germline V gene are SGHTA and FQGTGA.

General study results and limits: Clonotypes that were expanded in thyroid above 0.001 mostly appeared in blood too.

The origin of this receptor is a woman aged 25 to 39 with Graves' ophthalmopathy. The source material was blood. V and J are TRBV7-3 and TRBJ2-1; possibly TRBD1 for D (6 bases). The CDR3 DNA sequence: TGTGCCAGCAGCCAACAGGGTGTCTCCTACAATGAGCAGTTCTTC. It encodes CASSQQGVSYNEQFF. Full variable domain (remainder filled in from reference TRBV7-3 and TRBJ2-1): GAGVSQTPSNKVTEKGKYVELRCDPISGHTALYWYRQSLGQGPEFLIYFQGTGAADDSGLPNDRFFAVRPEGSVSTLKIQRTERGDSAVYLCASSQQGVSYNEQFFGPGTRLTVL.